The 20 T cell receptor beta chains listed next were all sequenced from one sample in a study of blood T cells in healthy people across ages (dated by TCRdb to about 2015). Library generation was performed with 5' RACE. The second PCR ran for about 6 to 11 cycles and used a J-beta primer mix along with a sample-barcoded 5' primer. TCRdb reprocessed the public reads (quality trimming at Q25 with fastp, clone calling with MiXCR) and kept in-frame beta chains. Under each unique CDR3 protein, matching rows form one entry showing the most common genes and DNA. Across this sample there are 1.5 million to 2 million distinct CDR3 sequences, with roughly 43% seen only once. More than 20% of the sample lies in the top ten. Sequencing input: blood. Receptors originate from a human donor in good health.

The CDR3 region has the DNA TGTGCCAGCCAGTTTCTAGCGGGGGCCACGAATGAGCAGTTCTTC. This encodes CASQFLAGATNEQFF. V usage is TRBV12-3 or TRBV12-4 and J usage is TRBJ2-1; 10 bases agree with TRBD2. The trim removed 8 bases at V and 7 bases at J, leaving 11 bases unmatched. There are 15 residues in the CDR3.

This rearrangement joins TRBV29-1 to TRBJ2-4, with D possibly matching TRBD1 (5 bases). The J call may be wrong; the DNA end is better matched by TRBJ2-7. The CDR3 totals 14 residues. Germline assignment: CDR1 SQVTM and CDR2 ANQGSEA. This chain's CDR3 is CSVEGQGLYYEQYF. CDR3 in DNA: TGCAGCGTTGAAGGTCAGGGCCTCTACTACGAGCAGTACTTC.

V usage is TRBV6-2 or TRBV6-3 and J usage is TRBJ1-1; D is uncertain. CDR3 size: 15 residues. The ends were cut back, 0 bases at V and 0 bases at J, with 8 bases in the middle. Per germline, CDR1 MNHEY and CDR2 SVGEGT. The CDR3 reads CASSYSPRLNTEAFF. The CDR3 nucleotides read TGTGCCAGCAGTTACTCTCCTCGGTTGAACACTGAAGCTTTCTTT.

This clonotype was counted only a few times. The chain couples TRBV3-1 to TRBJ1-1; D remains unclear. The CDR3 is 13 residues long. Germline V gives CDR1 LGHDT, CDR2 YNNKEL (reference sequence). V lost 0 bases, J lost 4 bases, and 6 bases lay in between. CDR3 DNA: TGTGCCAGCAGCCAAGAGTGGGGCACTGAAGCTTTCTTT. It translates to CASSQEWGTEAFF.

This clonotype was observed many times. The junction shows a germline mismatch at one end, possibly a read error. The chain recombines TRBV5-1 with TRBJ1-1; unclear D gene. Looked up from germline, CDR1 is SGHRS and CDR2 is YFSETQ. The CDR3 has 14 amino acids. The CDR3 nucleotides are TGTGCCAGCAGTTTAGGGTGGGGGAACACTGAAGCTTTCTTT. This sequence encodes CASSLGWGNTEAFF. Supplemented by reference TRBV5-1 and TRBJ1-1, the full variable domain reads KAGVTQTPRYLIKTRGQQVTLSCSPISGHRSVSWYQQTPGQGLQFLFEYFSETQRNKGNFPGRFSGRQFSNSRSEMNVSTLELGDSALYLCASSLGWGNTEAFFGQGTRLTVV.

This clonotype has more than one count but fewer than ten. The chain couples TRBV10-3 to TRBJ2-7; unclear D gene. This CDR3 has 15 residues. V was pared by 11 bases and J by 3 bases, with 23 bases between. The germline V gene has CDR1 ENHRY and CDR2 SYGVKD. The chain's CDR3 is CAPPHGKTWVYEQYF. CDR3 bases: TGTGCCCCCCCTCATGGGAAAACTTGGGTCTACGAGCAGTACTTC.

This chain connects TRBV6-2 or TRBV6-3 to TRBJ2-1; tentative D call: TRBD1 (5 bases). The CDR3 covers 14 residues. CDR1 and CDR2 (germline): MNHEY, SVGEGT. V was cut by 2 bases and J by 9 bases, with 14 bases left in between. The CDR3 nucleotides are TGTGCCAGCAGTTACGAACAGGAGTTAGGTGAGCAGTTCTTC. Encoded protein: CASSYEQELGEQFF.

This chain joins TRBV5-1 and TRBJ2-7; 11 bases map to TRBD2. CDR3 size: 15 residues. In germline, CDR1 is SGHRS, CDR2 YFSETQ. J gave up 3 bases and V 3 bases, and 5 bases lay outside the gene matches. The CDR3 loop reads CASSSTSGSVYEQYF. DNA for the CDR3: TGCGCCAGCAGCTCAACTAGCGGGAGTGTCTACGAGCAGTACTTC.

The rearrangement joins TRBV20-1 to TRBJ2-1; 11 bases fit TRBD2. Trimming took 0 bases from V and 3 from J; bases not matched to a gene: 28. The CDR3 loop spans 24 amino acids. Looked up from germline, CDR1 is DFQATT and CDR2 is SNEGSKA (reference sequence). The CDR3 spells CSARDTPKVGELAGDTTIYNEQFF. DNA of the CDR3: TGCAGTGCTAGAGATACTCCTAAGGTTGGGGAACTAGCGGGGGATACTACAATCTACAATGAGCAGTTCTTC.

The chain is built from TRBV7-3 and TRBJ2-3; 13 bases agree with TRBD2. The CDR3 totals 16 residues. Germline loops: CDR1 SGHTA, CDR2 FQGTGA. V lost 6 bases, J lost 0 bases, and 3 bases stayed unmatched. CDR3 region: CASRVGLAGSTDTQYF. For the CDR3, the DNA is TGTGCCAGCAGGGTGGGACTAGCGGGGAGCACAGATACGCAGTATTTT.

The gene calls are TRBV4-2 and TRBJ2-3; D unclear. This CDR3 region has 16 residues. V was shortened by 4 bases and J by 0 bases, with 14 bases between the two germline ends. CDR1 LGHNA and CDR2 YNFKEQ come from the germline V gene. In DNA, the CDR3 is TGTGCCAGCAGCCCCAGGCTGAGGCCAAGCACAGATACGCAGTATTTT. Translated: CASSPRLRPSTDTQYF.

This clonotype has more than one count but fewer than ten. The rearrangement uses TRBV20-1 and TRBJ1-3; D unresolved. The germline V gene encodes CDR1 DFQATT and CDR2 SNEGSKA (reference sequence). The length of the CDR3 is 13 residues. The germline V and J ends were trimmed by 6 bases and 4 bases, with 13 bases remaining between them. This CDR3 is CSAEIAKGNTIYF. In nucleotides, the CDR3 is TGCAGTGCCGAAATCGCGAAGGGAAACACCATATATTTT.

The chain recombines TRBV15 with TRBJ2-2, with D tentatively TRBD2 (6 bases). V was cut by 1 base and J by 0 bases, with 6 bases left in between. There are 15 residues in the CDR3. Germline assignment: CDR1 LNHNV and CDR2 YYDKDF (reference sequence). The chain's CDR3 is CATSRAGANTGELFF. In DNA, the CDR3 is TGTGCCACCAGCAGAGCGGGGGCGAACACCGGGGAGCTGTTTTTT. Combining the CDR3 with reference TRBV15 and TRBJ2-2 gives the whole variable domain DAMVIQNPRYQVTQFGKPVTLSCSQTLNHNVMYWYQQKSSQAPKLLFHYYDKDFNNEADTPDNFQSRRPNTSFCFLDIRSPGLGDTAMYLCATSRAGANTGELFFGEGSRLTVL.

This clonotype was recorded a few times. The rearrangement links TRBV7-6 to TRBJ2-1, with D unresolved. Per germline, CDR1 SGHVS and CDR2 FNYEAQ. V was clipped by 5 bases and J by 5 bases, with 7 bases between them. The CDR3 is 12 residues long. CDR3 amino acids: CASSRLNNEQFF. The CDR3 nucleotides read TGTGCCAGCAGCAGACTTAACAATGAGCAGTTCTTC.

On this clonotype itself: One end of the junction fails to match germline, which may point to a read error. The chain joins TRBV6-2 or TRBV6-3 to TRBJ2-7; weak D call: TRBD2 (6 bases). Germline CDR1 reads MNHEY; CDR2 reads SVGEGT. The length of the CDR3 is 14 residues. This CDR3 reads CAGRTGTLSYEQYF. The CDR3 DNA reads TGTGCCGGCAGAACCGGGACTCTCTCCTACGAGCAGTACTTC.

The sample holds a few counts of this clonotype. The chain uses TRBV9 and TRBJ2-3; 9 positions agree with TRBD2. The V and J ends lost 3 bases and 6 bases, in that order; junction bases with no gene match: 5. The CDR3 has 14 amino acids. In germline, CDR1 is SGDLS, CDR2 YYNGEE. For the CDR3, the DNA is TGTGCCAGCAGCGGCGGGGGGGCATGGGATACGCAGTATTTT. It encodes CASSGGGAWDTQYF.

The sample holds a few counts of this clonotype. The chain carries TRBV6-6 and TRBJ2-5; D unresolved. CDR1 is MNHNY, CDR2 SVGAGI, per germline (reference sequence). V gave up 5 bases and J gave up 2 bases, with 15 bases separating them. This CDR3 comprises 15 residues. CDR3 amino acids: CASSLPRTAQETQYF. CDR3 in DNA: TGTGCCAGCAGTCTACCTCGTACTGCTCAAGAGACCCAGTACTTC.

The chain carries TRBV5-1 and TRBJ1-2; no clear D gene. Germline V gene data show CDR1 as SGHRS and CDR2 as YFSETQ. V was trimmed by 2 bases and J by 6 bases, leaving 11 bases between them. CDR3 length: 13 residues. CDR3 DNA sequence: TGCGCCAGCAGCTTCTTACAAGGAGATGGCTACACCTTC. This gives the protein CASSFLQGDGYTF.

This chain connects TRBV6-4 to TRBJ1-5, with D unresolved. The germline V gene encodes CDR1 MRHNA and CDR2 SNTAGT. V lost 0 bases and J lost 7, with 13 bases in between. The CDR3 spans 15 residues. The CDR3 DNA sequence: TGTGCCAGCAGTGACTCTCGGGGTCCTGACCAGCCCCAGCATTTT. Protein product: CASSDSRGPDQPQHF.

This clonotype was recorded a few times. The V gene is TRBV7-2, the J gene TRBJ1-2; D call uncertain. V dropped 1 base and J dropped 8 bases, with 14 bases sitting between them. CDR1 and CDR2 (germline): SGHTA, FQGNSA. This CDR3 has 14 amino acids. The CDR3 region has the DNA TGTGCCAGCAGCTTAGGCCTCGACAATGGCGGCTACACCTTC. Amino acid sequence: CASSLGLDNGGYTF.